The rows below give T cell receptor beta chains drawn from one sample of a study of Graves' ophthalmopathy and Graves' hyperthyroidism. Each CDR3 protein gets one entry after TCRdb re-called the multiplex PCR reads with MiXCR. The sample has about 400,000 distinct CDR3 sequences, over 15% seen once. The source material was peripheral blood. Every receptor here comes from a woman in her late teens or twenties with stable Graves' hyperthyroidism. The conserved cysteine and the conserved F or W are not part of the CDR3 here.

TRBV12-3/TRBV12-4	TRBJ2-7	ASSFGGDDYEQY
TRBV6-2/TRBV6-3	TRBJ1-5	ASRAGQENQPQH
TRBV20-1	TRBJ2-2	SARGPPSRDTGELF
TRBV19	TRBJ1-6	ASSMGQSYNSPLH
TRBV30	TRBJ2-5	AWAPGQGEETQY
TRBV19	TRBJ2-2	ATRQGIPGELF
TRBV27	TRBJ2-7	ATARDGGFYEQY
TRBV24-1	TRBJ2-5	ATSDRFRDQETQY
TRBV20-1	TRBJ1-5	SARRIRGEPQH
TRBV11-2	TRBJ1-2	ASSLDRLGQGHYGYT
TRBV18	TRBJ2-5	ASSPPWGSSQETQY
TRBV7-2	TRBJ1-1	ASSLSRQGASEAF
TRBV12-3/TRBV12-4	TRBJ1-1	ASSRFGEGGEAF
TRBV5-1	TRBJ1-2	ASSSDRPNYGYT
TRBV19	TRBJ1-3	ASSIGSSGNTIY
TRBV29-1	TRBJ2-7	SVEKGRGVRAEQY
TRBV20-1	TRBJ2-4	SASLDLGTNIQY
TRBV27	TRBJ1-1	ASSSDRGENTEAF
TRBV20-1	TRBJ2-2	SASTGQSTGELF
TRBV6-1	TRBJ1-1	ASRFGQGRVTTEAF
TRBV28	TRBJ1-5	ASSSPRDVKTGNQPQH
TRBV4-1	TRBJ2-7	ACSQDGQSSYEQY
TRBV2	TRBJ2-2	ASSELKMRTNDWELF
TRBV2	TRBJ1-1	ASNRVMNTEAF
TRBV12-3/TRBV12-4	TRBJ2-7	ASMGSVDYEQY
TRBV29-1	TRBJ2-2	SALGGRVNTGELF
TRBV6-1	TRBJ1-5	ASRGQGGYFQPQH
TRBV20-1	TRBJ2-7	SAGRDSPYEQY
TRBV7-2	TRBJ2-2	ASSGQITGELF
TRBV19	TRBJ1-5	ASSRTGGDISSQPQH
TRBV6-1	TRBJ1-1	ASSEAVGGNTEAF
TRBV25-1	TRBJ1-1	ASSVTTTGTEAF
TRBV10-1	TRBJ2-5	ASQQGSVETQY
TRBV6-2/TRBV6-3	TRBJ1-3	ASSYSGQTGNTIY
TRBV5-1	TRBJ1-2	ASSPQGRSYYGYT
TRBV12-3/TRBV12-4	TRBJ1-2	ASSYLVVGYSYT
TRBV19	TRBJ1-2	ASSPQPTRGYT
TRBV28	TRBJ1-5	ASTVPGTGHQPQH
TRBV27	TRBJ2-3	ATRATSTDTQY
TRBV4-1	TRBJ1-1	ASSQDQLTEAF
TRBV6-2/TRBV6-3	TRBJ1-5	ASSPVPGTNQPQH
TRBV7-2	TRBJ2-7	ASSLARYEQY
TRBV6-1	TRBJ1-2	ASRDIGGGYT
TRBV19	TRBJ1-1	ASSINPGQMNTEAF
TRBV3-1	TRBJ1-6	ASSQDGARESPLH
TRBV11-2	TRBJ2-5	ASTLDPKTQY
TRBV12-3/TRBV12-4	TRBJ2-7	ASRQTYEQY
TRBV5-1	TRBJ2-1	ASRMGQGSYNEQF
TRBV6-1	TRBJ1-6	ASKRGPENSPLH
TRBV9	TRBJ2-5	ASSVSGQGETQY
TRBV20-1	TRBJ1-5	SARNPDRVGNQPQH
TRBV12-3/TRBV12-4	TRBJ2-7	ASSPPGLGYEQY
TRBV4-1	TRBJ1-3	ASSQLGNTIY
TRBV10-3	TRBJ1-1	AISEAREGTEAF
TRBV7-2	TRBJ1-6	ASSSHITGGSSSPLH
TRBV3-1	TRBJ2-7	ASSPLAGSGEQY
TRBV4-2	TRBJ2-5	ASSQDGSGELQETQY